Sequencing of this T cell receptor beta chain was carried out in a study of cytomegalovirus exposure and HLA in healthy donors. Study-wide findings and caveats: The records held CMV serostatus as the only immune exposure information. For most TCR beta V segments, an earlier analysis put the productive rate at about 87% or about 30% of the time. The study listed approximately 160 cytomegalovirus-associated TCR beta chains.

PCR employed 60 Vbeta and 13 Jbeta primers. Here immunoSEQ multiplex PCR was the method, and the copy in TCRdb shows in-frame clones only, minus some. The sample lists some 200,000 clones; roughly 80% were seen once. This CDR3 is built from 15 residues. Germline CDR1 is LGHNT and CDR2 is FRNRAP. V dropped 2 bases and J dropped 1; count of bases not matched to a gene: 4. A word on this clone: Its antigen is as yet unknown.

Sequencing was carried out using PBMCs. The source is a middle-aged man in good health and CMV-seronegative. This chain uses TRBV12-5 with TRBJ2-5; 7 nucleotides match TRBD1. DNA for the CDR3: TGTGCTAGTGGTTTGACCACAGGGGCCCAAGAGACCCAGTACTTC. Translated: CASGLTTGAQETQYF. The full variable domain, completed using reference TRBV12-5 and TRBJ2-5, is DARVTQTPRHKVTEMGQEVTMRCQPILGHNTVFWYRQTMMQGLELLAYFRNRAPLDDSGMPKDRFSAEMPDATLATLKIQPSEPRDSAVYFCASGLTTGAQETQYFGPGTRLLVL.